This T cell receptor beta chain was identified in a study of blood T cell repertoires in COVID-19 (dated by TCRdb to about 2020). Regarding the complete study: The collaborator samples originated in the United States, Italy and Spain and spanned the acute and convalescent phases of COVID-19. Deeply sampled blood TCRbeta repertoires from subjects exposed to, actively infected with, or recovered from COVID-19 were included in the dataset. Where available, HLA class I and class II types were obtained from metadata supplied by the sample provider rather than from assay-based typing. The repertoires were released in a freely available public database intended as a resource for research on the immune response to SARS-CoV-2. The samples were drawn from two sources: the first 160 participants of the ongoing ImmuneRACE study, and fewer than 1,500 subjects contributed by 6 global collaborators. The material from the prospective study consisted of cDNA or gDNA derived from T cells, B-cell-depleted T cells, or PBMCs. Nearly every sample came with metadata listing a de-identified subject ID, COVID-19 status, age in years and sex. Beyond this particular receptor, the publication reports: The amount of clinical and demographic metadata varied by source and participant and was provided uncurated.

The immunoSEQ Assay, a bias-controlled multiplex PCR, was used to amplify TCRbeta CDR3 regions from genomic DNA. The study's own analysis went as follows. Within the assay, amplification of reference gene primers was used to estimate how many nucleated cells each sample contained. To quantify the absolute abundance of each unique TCRbeta CDR3 rearrangement, sequence reads were collapsed and filtered. For each sample, productive Simpson clonality was calculated as the square root of Simpson's diversity index over productive rearrangements. The table was pulled from immuneACCESS by TCRdb, which kept in-frame rearrangements only. Such tables lose some clones; where checked, under half of the loss comes from unresolved V genes, and the rest has no known cause. Clonal size and the V and J genes are those of that table, whereas D and trimming came from the DNA. The sample table records a few hundred thousand clones; 70% to 90% of these occur just once. Less than 1.5% of the sample lies in the top ten.

This clone was detected once. What antigen it recognizes has not been identified. There are no base qualities to consult, and no much larger clone falls within one base. Participants in the prospective study were aged roughly 18 to 90 years, lived in approximately 26 United States geographic areas, and enrolled through a virtual design. In the prospective study, participants were assigned to cohorts based on the clinical history participants reported in a screening survey and a study questionnaire. For ImmuneRACE Cohort 3, a participant was defined as recovered based on two consecutive negative NP/OP PCR tests, clearance by a healthcare professional, or resolution of symptoms. In the prospective study, whole blood, serum and a nasopharyngeal or oropharyngeal swab were collected from each participant by mobile phlebotomists. Participants in the prospective study had the option to provide additional blood draws and questionnaires over an approximately 2-month period. Blood samples from the prospective study were shipped frozen or at room temperature prior to DNA extraction.

For CDR1 and CDR2, the germline V gene lists SGHRS and YFSETQ. The CDR3 starts with the cysteine, ends with the phenylalanine, and has 14 residues. Left in the record is the CDR3 DNA by itself, 42 bases read in frame from the first base. After removal of 3 bases from V and 3 bases from J, the junction retains 3 bases not matched to a gene. The receptor's source is a woman between 18 and 29 years old who had recovered from COVID-19. The chain couples TRBV5-1 to TRBJ1-2; 9 nucleotides in the junction match TRBD1. Source material: PBMCs or T cells enriched from blood (not recorded which). The CDR3 region reads CASSSTGGDYGYTF. The nucleotide sequence reads TGCGCCAGCAGCTCGACAGGGGGGGACTATGGCTACACCTTC.